The TCR beta chain under discussion was sequenced for a study of vaccination effects on CD4 cells after COVID-19. Study-wide background: The two convalescent patients provided samples 16 days and one week before vaccination. Study-wide points: Researchers reported few convalescent patients and no early post-infection timepoints in the study.

Details on this clone: The antigen is undetermined.

Antigen-specific CD4+ T cells were expanded with viral peptide pools in the ViraFEST assay before sequencing. Following an approximately eleven-day culture, CD4+ T cells were purified. The person was diagnosed with PCR-confirmed SARS-CoV-2 infection between March and December 2020. They grew over 1.5 million PBMC in each well, adding about 10 IU/ml IL-2 and 8.5 to 10 ug/ml peptides. Half-medium changes using IL-2 medium occurred on days 3 and 7. The protocol was immunoSEQ multiplex PCR, while the TCRdb copy is restricted to in-frame clones and leaves out a portion. The data show 42,000 or so clones, around 79% seen once. The V end lost 1 base, the J end lost 3 bases, and 16 bases lay between the germline ends. CDR1 and CDR2 from the germline V gene are SGHNT and YYREEE (reference sequence). This CDR3 region has 16 residues.

This sample comprised CD4+ T cells from PBMCs cultured with a peptide pool, obtained before COVID-19 vaccination. This sequence was found in a human donor who had a prior SARS-CoV-2 infection. The gene calls are TRBV5-4 and TRBJ1-1; D might be TRBD1 (6 bases). DNA for the CDR3: TGTGCCAGCAGCTTGAGGGCAGGCTACAGGGACACTGAAGCTTTCTTT. This translates into CASSLRAGYRDTEAFF.